Each of the 18 T cell receptor beta chains below was sequenced from the same sample in a study of blood T cell repertoires in COVID-19. The protocol was immunoSEQ multiplex PCR, while the TCRdb copy is restricted to in-frame clones and leaves out a portion. Among 45,000 to 55,000 clones listed, 75% to 90% were seen once. The source material was peripheral blood. These receptors originate from a man aged 55 to 70 with active COVID-19.

This clone was recorded a few times. This chain connects TRBV11-2 to TRBJ2-4; 8 nucleotides match TRBD2. J was trimmed by 4 bases and V by 6 bases; bases with no gene match: 5. Per the germline V gene, CDR1 is SGHAT and CDR2 is FQNNGV. CDR3 size: 14 residues. CDR3 nucleotides: TGTGCCAGCAGTTTCCGGGGGGGGAAAAACATTCAGTACTTC. It yields the protein CASSFRGGKNIQYF. The full variable domain, rest sourced from reference TRBV11-2 and TRBJ2-4, is EAGVAQSPRYKIIEKRQSVAFWCNPISGHATLYWYQQILGQGPKLLIQFQNNGVVDDSQLPKDRFSAERLKGVDSTLKIQPAKLEDSAVYLCASSFRGGKNIQYFGAGTRLSVL.

The chain recombines TRBV28 with TRBJ1-1, with 7 bases identical to TRBD1. The CDR3 runs 14 residues. Germline-derived CDR1 and CDR2 are MDHEN and SYDVKM. V shed 6 bases and J 3 bases; nucleotides not matched to a gene: 7. Here the CDR3 reads CASSLRDSYTEAFF. The CDR3 bases are TGTGCCAGCAGCCTCCGGGACAGCTACACTGAAGCTTTCTTT.

This clone was seen only once. The chain employs TRBV3-1 (or the pseudogene TRBV3-2) and TRBJ1-2; 8 bases are a match to TRBD1. The germline V gene has CDR1 LGHDT and CDR2 YNNKEL (reference sequence). The V gene end was trimmed by 7 bases and the J gene end by 3 bases; junction bases not matched to a gene: 7. The CDR3 extends over 14 amino acids. CDR3 region: CASTSTGVYYGYTF. As DNA, the CDR3 is TGTGCCAGCACCTCGACAGGGGTTTACTATGGCTACACCTTC.

The V and J genes are TRBV6-5 and TRBJ2-7; D remains unclear. The CDR3 is made up of 14 amino acids. In germline, CDR1 is MNHEY, CDR2 SVGAGI. The ends were cut back, 7 bases at V and 0 bases at J, with 13 bases in the middle. CDR3 coding DNA: TGTGCCAGCATGCGGAGTATAAGCTCCTACGAGCAGTACTTC. The encoded protein is CASMRSISSYEQYF.

Here the CDR3 DNA reads TGTGCCAGCAGCCCCCTGTTGGGGCGGGGGGACGCCTACGAGCAGTACTTC. As protein: CASSPLLGRGDAYEQYF. V is TRBV3-1 (or the pseudogene TRBV3-2) and J is TRBJ2-7; 8 bases match TRBD2. The CDR3 loop spans 17 amino acids. Germline CDR1 and CDR2: LGHDT and YNNKEL (reference sequence). V dropped 4 bases and J dropped 2; count of bases not matched to a gene: 13.

The chain has TRBV5-1 and TRBJ1-2; no firm D call. The CDR3 runs to 12 residues. The ends were cut back, 0 bases at V and 5 bases at J, with 5 bases in the middle. The germline V gene encodes CDR1 SGHRS and CDR2 YFSETQ. The chain's CDR3 is CASSLDGYGYTF. The CDR3 coding sequence is TGCGCCAGCAGCTTGGACGGGTATGGCTACACCTTC.

The chain recombines TRBV2 with TRBJ2-1; tentatively, D is TRBD1 (5 bases). Trimming shortened V by 10 bases and J by 6 bases, and 22 bases separated the two germline ends. Germline values: CDR1 SNHLY, CDR2 FYNNEI. The CDR3 runs to 15 residues. The CDR3 here is CATTQQPTEANEQFF. CDR3 coding DNA: TGTGCCACTACGCAACAGCCGACAGAGGCCAATGAGCAGTTCTTC.

Only a few counts were recorded for this clone. CDR3 coding DNA: TGCGCCAGCAGGGTGACCGAAAGGGGGTCGAACACCGGGGAGCTGTTTTTT. Translation gives CASRVTERGSNTGELFF. The gene calls are TRBV4-1 and TRBJ2-2; TRBD1 is a possible D gene (6 bases). V lost 6 bases, J lost 0 bases, and 17 bases lay in between. In germline, CDR1 is MGHRA, CDR2 YSYEKL. The CDR3 runs to 17 residues.

V usage is TRBV27 and J usage is TRBJ2-7; TRBD1 matches 8 bases. Germline assignment: CDR1 MNHEY and CDR2 SMNVEV (reference sequence). V shed 5 bases and J 7 bases; nucleotides not matched to a gene: 13. The CDR3 covers 15 residues. CDR3 sequence (DNA): TGTGCCAGCAGTAATGAGGCAGGGGGCTTTGGGGAGCAGTACTTC. As protein: CASSNEAGGFGEQYF.

The V and J genes are TRBV28 and TRBJ2-1; 13 bases are a match to TRBD2. The CDR3 runs to 14 residues. V lost 5 bases, J lost 9 bases, and 4 bases stayed unmatched. The V gene's germline CDR1 is MDHEN and CDR2 SYDVKM. The CDR3 DNA reads as TGTGCCAGCAGTATACTAGCGGGGGGGTTTGAGCAGTTCTTC. Translating gives CASSILAGGFEQFF.

The chain links TRBV27 to TRBJ2-1; D might be TRBD2 (6 bases). V lost 1 base and J 7 bases, leaving 8 bases between the germline ends. This CDR3 has 13 amino acids. Germline V gene lookup returns CDR1 MNHEY and CDR2 SMNVEV (reference sequence). CDR3 DNA: TGTGCCAGCAGTTTATACCGGGGGAATGAGCAGTTCTTC. Its translation: CASSLYRGNEQFF.

This chain links TRBV28 with TRBJ2-7, with 10 bases aligning to TRBD2. The CDR3 consists of 15 residues. J gave up 3 bases and V 5 bases, and 7 bases lay outside the gene matches. CDR1 and CDR2 (germline): MDHEN, SYDVKM. The CDR3 reads CASSGRTSGIYEQYF. The CDR3 region has the DNA TGTGCCAGCAGTGGCAGGACTAGCGGAATCTACGAGCAGTACTTC. Together with reference TRBV28 and TRBJ2-7, the CDR3 gives the full variable domain: DVKVTQSSRYLVKRTGEKVFLECVQDMDHENMFWYRQDPGLGLRLIYFSYDVKMKEKGDIPEGYSVSREKKERFSLILESASTNQTSMYLCASSGRTSGIYEQYFGPGTRLTVT.

The chain is built from TRBV29-1 and TRBJ1-2; 9 nucleotides align to TRBD1. The CDR3 is made up of 16 amino acids. The germline V gene has CDR1 SQVTM and CDR2 ANQGSEA. V was clipped by 1 base and J by 4 bases; unmatched bases: 10. The CDR3, as DNA: TGCAGCGTTGAAGGTCAAAGACAGGGGGGAATCTATGGCTACACCTTC. Translation gives CSVEGQRQGGIYGYTF.

The rearrangement uses TRBV5-4 and TRBJ2-1; TRBD2 aligns across 11 bases. The CDR3 loop spans 14 amino acids. Germline lookup yields CDR1 SGHNT and CDR2 YYREEE (reference sequence). The junction had 4 bases not matched to a gene; V was cut back by 5 bases and J by 6 bases. CDR3 amino acids: CASRPGTSGNEQFF. The DNA of the CDR3 is TGTGCCAGCAGACCCGGGACTAGCGGCAATGAGCAGTTCTTC.

The gene calls are TRBV6-5 and TRBJ2-7; D is unresolved. CDR3 length: 13 residues. V shed 4 bases and J shed 4 bases, with 11 bases lying between them. The V gene's germline CDR1 is MNHEY and CDR2 SVGAGI. In DNA, the CDR3 is TGTGCCAGCAGTTCCCCTCCCGGGTACGAGCAGTACTTC. It translates to CASSSPPGYEQYF.

This clone appeared once. This chain uses TRBV6-2 or TRBV6-3 with TRBJ2-5; 9 nucleotides align to TRBD2. V lost 5 bases and J lost 3; bases outside the gene matches: 7. The CDR3 runs 15 residues. Germline V gene data show CDR1 as MNHEY and CDR2 as SVGEGT. The CDR3 DNA sequence: TGTGCCAGCAGTAATCAAGCGGGGGGTAAAGAGACCCAGTACTTC. This encodes CASSNQAGGKETQYF.

This chain uses TRBV28 with TRBJ1-5, with D possibly being TRBD1 (5 bases). Germline CDR1 reads MDHEN; CDR2 reads SYDVKM. V shed 6 bases and J shed 1 base, with 10 bases lying between them. The CDR3 is made up of 14 amino acids. The CDR3 protein is CASRMGGSNQPQHF. CDR3 nucleotides: TGTGCCAGCAGGATGGGGGGGAGCAATCAGCCCCAGCATTTT. The whole variable domain, filled in from reference TRBV28 and TRBJ1-5, reads DVKVTQSSRYLVKRTGEKVFLECVQDMDHENMFWYRQDPGLGLRLIYFSYDVKMKEKGDIPEGYSVSREKKERFSLILESASTNQTSMYLCASRMGGSNQPQHFGDGTRLSIL.

The J gene is TRBJ1-3, the V gene TRBV25-1; no reliable D call. The CDR3 runs to 11 residues. CDR1 is MGHDK and CDR2 is SYGVNS in the germline V gene. The V and J ends lost 9 bases and 0 bases respectively, with 3 bases between them. In DNA, the CDR3 is TGTGCCAGTCGCTCTGGAAACACCATATATTTT. It specifies CASRSGNTIYF.